The 14 T cell receptor beta chains below come from one sample, sequenced in a study of blood T cells in healthy people across ages. A second about 7 to 12 cycle PCR used barcoded and J-beta primers. TCRdb processed the 5' RACE reads anew with MiXCR; each CDR3 protein has one entry. The table shows about 1.4 million distinct CDR3 sequences, with approximately 63% occurring only once. The sample comprised blood. The source of these receptors is a man younger than 35 in good health.

The chain couples TRBV9 to TRBJ1-3; D ambiguous. Between the trimmed V and J ends, which lost 1 base and 4 bases, there was a span of 3 bases. Germline CDR1 is SGDLS and CDR2 is YYNGEE. The CDR3 runs 12 residues. The CDR3 bases are TGTGCCAGCAGCGTACTGGGAAACACCATATATTTT. Translating it yields CASSVLGNTIYF.

The genes are TRBV28 and TRBJ1-6; D uncertain. The germline CDR1 and CDR2 sequences are MDHEN and SYDVKM. The CDR3 totals 14 residues. With 6 bases removed from V and 9 bases from J, the gap between germline ends came to 15 bases. This chain's CDR3 is CASSPASSLSPLHF. The CDR3 nucleotides are TGTGCCAGCAGCCCGGCCTCCTCACTTTCACCCCTCCACTTT.

With respect to this clonotype: The junction shows a germline mismatch at one end, possibly a read error. V is TRBV6-2 or TRBV6-3 and J is TRBJ2-2, with 9 bases identical to TRBD1. The CDR3 loop spans 17 amino acids. Germline assignment: CDR1 MNHEY and CDR2 SVGEGT. The DNA of the CDR3 is TGTGCCTGCAGTTACTCATGGGACAGGGCCTACACCGGGGAGCTGTTTTTT. Protein: CACSYSWDRAYTGELFF.

The chain couples TRBV27 to TRBJ2-1, with TRBD2 identical over 14 bases. After removal of 4 bases from V and 9 bases from J, the junction contained 5 bases not matched to a gene. Germline-derived CDR1 and CDR2 are MNHEY and SMNVEV (reference sequence). The CDR3 has 15 amino acids. As DNA, the CDR3 is TGTGCCAGCAGTTCGGGACTAGCGGGGGAGGTTGAGCAGTTCTTC. Translation gives CASSSGLAGEVEQFF.

This rearrangement joins TRBV2 to TRBJ2-3, with D hard to call. Germline V CDR1 and CDR2: SNHLY, FYNNEI. The CDR3 sequence is 16 residues long. V was trimmed by 0 bases and J by 4 bases, leaving 14 bases between them. The CDR3 spells CASSEALTTYADTQYF. The CDR3 DNA reads TGTGCCAGCAGTGAAGCGCTAACTACCTACGCAGATACGCAGTATTTT.

This chain joins TRBV28 and TRBJ2-5, with 9 bases that match TRBD1. CDR1 and CDR2 (germline): MDHEN, SYDVKM. CDR3 length equals 14 residues. Trimming removed 5 bases from V and 5 bases from J; junction bases left unmatched: 6. The CDR3 spells CASSADRGRETQYF. The CDR3 DNA reads TGTGCCAGCAGTGCGGACAGGGGAAGGGAGACCCAGTACTTC.

The DNA of the CDR3 is TGCGCCAGCAGCCAAGATATCGGGAGAGCTGGCTATGGCTACACCTTC. Its translation is CASSQDIGRAGYGYTF. The chain employs TRBV4-3 and TRBJ1-2; D is ambiguous. Germline assignment: CDR1 LGHNA and CDR2 YSLEER. V was trimmed by 0 bases and J by 4 bases, leaving 15 bases between them. This CDR3 spans 16 amino acids.

The rearrangement links TRBV4-1 to TRBJ1-1; D unresolved. CDR1 is MGHRA, CDR2 YSYEKL, per germline. The CDR3 has 14 amino acids. With 1 base removed from V and 2 bases from J, the gap between germline ends came to 8 bases. The CDR3 DNA reads as TGCGCCAGCAGCCAAGCTGAGGTAAACACTGAAGCTTTCTTT. This sequence encodes CASSQAEVNTEAFF.

This clonotype turned up a few times. The chain carries TRBV11-2 and TRBJ2-7; perhaps TRBD2 as D (6 bases). The CDR3 spans 13 residues. The germline V gene encodes CDR1 SGHAT and CDR2 FQNNGV. Trimming took off 5 bases at V and 3 bases at J, with 11 bases between the two ends. The CDR3: CASSLTSFYEQYF. The CDR3 DNA sequence: TGTGCCAGCAGCCTGACTAGTTTCTACGAGCAGTACTTC.

This chain uses TRBV7-2 with TRBJ2-5; 9 nucleotides agree with TRBD1. This CDR3 comprises 16 residues. Per germline, CDR1 SGHTA and CDR2 FQGNSA. The V gene end was trimmed by 5 bases and the J gene end by 4 bases; junction bases not matched to a gene: 11. The CDR3 DNA sequence: TGTGCCAGCAGCAATCCGTGGGGACAGGGTAGAGAGACCCAGTACTTC. This translates into CASSNPWGQGRETQYF.

J is TRBJ1-2 and V is TRBV9; unclear D gene. This CDR3 has 13 residues. Trimming pared 0 bases from V and 8 bases from J, leaving 11 bases between. Germline values: CDR1 SGDLS, CDR2 YYNGEE. This chain's CDR3 is CASSVEWRGGYTF. As DNA, the CDR3 is TGTGCCAGCAGCGTAGAATGGAGAGGAGGCTACACCTTC.

The rearrangement uses TRBV7-2 and TRBJ2-3, with 10 bases matching TRBD2. Germline assignment: CDR1 SGHTA and CDR2 FQGNSA. Trimming took 4 bases from V and 4 from J; bases not matched to a gene: 14. CDR3 length: 18 residues. The CDR3 sequence: CASSSEPKLAGIPDTQYF. DNA for the CDR3: TGTGCCAGCAGCTCAGAACCCAAACTAGCGGGGATCCCAGATACGCAGTATTTT.

This clonotype was detected once. V and J are TRBV29-1 and TRBJ2-1; D gene unclear. Germline lookup yields CDR1 SQVTM and CDR2 ANQGSEA. The V end was cut by 0 bases, the J end by 4 bases, with 13 bases between. The CDR3 covers 15 residues. The CDR3 region is CSVEDDPPAYNEQFF. Written as DNA, the CDR3 is TGCAGCGTTGAAGATGACCCCCCGGCTTACAATGAGCAGTTCTTC.

V gene TRBV12-3 or TRBV12-4 combines with J gene TRBJ2-1, with 7 bases identical to TRBD2. The CDR3 consists of 14 residues. With 7 bases clipped from V and 7 bases from J, the junction kept 10 bases outside the gene matches. CDR3 coding DNA: TGTGCCAGCACCCCTTGGCGGGGGTTGAATGAGCAGTTCTTC. Protein sequence: CASTPWRGLNEQFF.